The entry below describes one TCR beta chain. These data belong to a study of technical replicates of blood from several donors. Method: immunoSEQ multiplex PCR; TCRdb's copy keeps in-frame clones and lacks some. The sample carries 98,000 or so clones, 95% recorded once. From germline, CDR1 is MNHNY and CDR2 SVGAGI (reference sequence). The V end was cut by 8 bases, the J end by 3 bases, with 13 bases between. The CDR3 consists of 13 residues. This receptor was identified in a human donor in good health. Sequenced material: T cells isolated from PBMCs. This chain joins TRBV6-6 and TRBJ1-2; D unclear. The CDR3 here is CASHGGEDYGYTF. The CDR3 DNA follows: TGTGCCAGCCACGGCGGGGAAGACTATGGCTACACCTTC.